These 32 T cell receptor beta chains originate from one sample sequenced in a study of patients and donors after allogeneic stem cell transplantation. TCRdb processed the RT-PCR reads anew with MiXCR; each CDR3 protein has one entry. The sample records over 400,000 distinct CDR3 sequences, roughly 17% being singletons. The sequencing sample was made of blood, either unsorted or a sorted T cell fraction (not recorded which). The receptors here all came from a human donor who was either an allogeneic HSCT recipient or a stem cell or donor lymphocyte infusion donor (not recorded which). It is not recorded whose cells these are; they may come from a transplant donor.

This clonotype was recorded a few times. The chain has TRBV7-9 and TRBJ2-4; D ambiguous. The CDR3 runs to 14 residues. V lost 2 bases to trimming and J lost 5 bases, with 10 bases between them. Germline CDR1 reads SEHNR; CDR2 reads FQNEAQ (reference sequence). CDR3 bases: TGTGCCAGCAGCTTATCAGGATCGGAAAACATTCAGTACTTC. This sequence encodes CASSLSGSENIQYF.

This rearrangement joins TRBV2 to TRBJ1-6; D uncertain. The CDR3 is made up of 13 amino acids. CDR1 is SNHLY, CDR2 FYNNEI, per germline. Trimming cost V 11 bases and J 1 base, with 9 bases left between them. The CDR3 spells CAGTGSYNSPLHF. Here the CDR3 DNA reads TGTGCCGGTACGGGGTCCTATAATTCACCCCTCCACTTT.

The rearrangement uses TRBV4-2 and TRBJ1-1; maybe TRBD1 (6 bases). In germline, CDR1 is LGHNA, CDR2 YNFKEQ. The V end lost 2 bases, the J end lost 7 bases, and 11 bases lay between the germline ends. The CDR3 is 13 residues long. CDR3 nucleotides: TGTGCCAGCAGCCAATACACGACAGGTGAAGCTTTCTTT. As protein: CASSQYTTGEAFF.

This clonotype was detected only a few times. The V call is TRBV20-1, the J call TRBJ1-1; D not resolved. Germline V gene data show CDR1 as DFQATT and CDR2 as SNEGSKA (reference sequence). V was cut by 0 bases and J by 7 bases, with 12 bases left in between. The CDR3 spans 13 residues. CDR3 amino acids: CSAREVNGGEAFF. The DNA for the CDR3 is TGCAGTGCTAGAGAAGTTAATGGAGGTGAAGCTTTCTTT.

The rearrangement links TRBV5-4 to TRBJ2-2; perhaps TRBD1 as D (6 bases). V lost 3 bases and J lost 8, with 14 bases in between. CDR3 length equals 14 residues. From germline, CDR1 is SGHNT and CDR2 YYREEE (reference sequence). The CDR3 loop reads CASSSVQGRGELFF. In DNA form, the CDR3 reads TGTGCCAGCAGCTCCGTCCAGGGGAGAGGGGAGCTGTTTTTT. Full variable domain (outside the CDR3, taken from reference TRBV5-4 and TRBJ2-2): ETGVTQSPTHLIKTRGQQVTLRCSSQSGHNTVSWYQQALGQGPQFIFQYYREEENGRGNFPPRFSGLQFPNYSSELNVNALELDDSALYLCASSSVQGRGELFFGEGSRLTVL.

This clonotype has just a few counts. The gene calls are TRBV25-1 and TRBJ2-7, with 10 positions matching TRBD2. Germline CDR1 is MGHDK and CDR2 is SYGVNS. The CDR3 is made up of 14 amino acids. V dropped 7 bases and J dropped 2; count of bases not matched to a gene: 5. Here the CDR3 DNA reads TGTGCCAGCACTTCTAGCGGGAGCGCCTACGAGCAGTACTTC. Translating it yields CASTSSGSAYEQYF.

The chain carries TRBV3-1 and TRBJ1-3; D perhaps matches TRBD1 (5 bases). CDR3 length equals 15 residues. In germline, CDR1 is LGHDT, CDR2 YNNKEL (reference sequence). V shed 2 bases and J shed 4 bases, with 12 bases lying between them. The CDR3 here is CASSQLGPYGNTIYF. In nucleotides, the CDR3 is TGTGCCAGCAGCCAATTGGGACCCTACGGAAACACCATATATTTT. Filled out from reference TRBV3-1 and TRBJ1-3, the complete variable domain reads DTAVSQTPKYLVTQMGNDKSIKCEQNLGHDTMYWYKQDSKKFLKIMFSYNNKELIINETVPNRFSPKSPDKAHLNLHINSLELGDSAVYFCASSQLGPYGNTIYFGEGSWLTVV.

The table lists this clonotype with many counts. The V call is TRBV5-1, the J call TRBJ1-2, with D perhaps TRBD1 (5 bases). The ends were cut back, 3 bases at V and 4 bases at J, with 13 bases in the middle. Per the germline V gene, CDR1 is SGHRS and CDR2 is YFSETQ. This CDR3 comprises 14 residues. The CDR3 loop is CASSSDSGGYGYTF. CDR3 nucleotides: TGCGCCAGCAGCTCGGATTCCGGGGGCTATGGCTACACCTTC.

The chain recombines TRBV3-1 with TRBJ2-1; 9 nucleotides agree with TRBD2. The CDR3 loop spans 16 amino acids. CDR1 is LGHDT and CDR2 is YNNKEL in the germline V gene (reference sequence). Trimming cost V 0 bases and J 6 bases; bases outside gene matches: 6. Written as DNA, the CDR3 is TGTGCCAGCAGCCAAGATGAGGGACTAGCTGTCAATGAGCAGTTCTTC. Its translation: CASSQDEGLAVNEQFF.

The chain joins TRBV6-4 to TRBJ2-7, with a tentative D call TRBD1 (5 bases). The CDR3 contains 13 residues. With 4 bases removed from V and 1 base from J, the gap between germline ends came to 8 bases. Germline lookup yields CDR1 MRHNA and CDR2 SNTAGT. The CDR3 protein is CASSARQSYEQYF. Written as DNA, the CDR3 is TGTGCCAGCAGTGCAAGACAGTCCTACGAGCAGTACTTC.

V gene TRBV5-1 combines with J gene TRBJ2-7, with 15 nucleotides matching TRBD2. From germline, CDR1 is SGHRS and CDR2 YFSETQ. This CDR3 comprises 17 residues. V lost 4 bases to trimming and J lost 2 bases; unmatched junction nucleotides: 7. The CDR3, as DNA: TGCGCCAGCAGCACCGGACTAGCGGGAGGGGCAGCCTACGAGCAGTACTTC. Protein: CASSTGLAGGAAYEQYF. Full variable domain (missing parts from reference TRBV5-1 and TRBJ2-7): KAGVTQTPRYLIKTRGQQVTLSCSPISGHRSVSWYQQTPGQGLQFLFEYFSETQRNKGNFPGRFSGRQFSNSRSEMNVSTLELGDSALYLCASSTGLAGGAAYEQYFGPGTRLTVT.

The chain combines TRBV4-3 with TRBJ1-2; D is unclear. V lost 0 bases, J lost 0 bases, and 11 bases lay in between. The germline V gene encodes CDR1 LGHNA and CDR2 YSLEER. The CDR3 has 16 amino acids. The CDR3 reads CASSQELDEANYGYTF. The CDR3 bases are TGCGCCAGCAGCCAAGAACTGGACGAGGCTAACTATGGCTACACCTTC.

The CDR3 nucleotides read TGTGCCAGTGCCAAAGTCGGGACAGGGGATAGGAAGCATGAGCAGTTCTTC. Its translation is CASAKVGTGDRKHEQFF. The chain uses TRBV12-3 or TRBV12-4 and TRBJ2-1; the match to TRBD1 covers 10 bases. Trimming took 9 bases from V and 8 from J; bases not matched to a gene: 19. The CDR3 consists of 17 residues.

The chain combines TRBV7-2 with TRBJ1-1, with unresolved D. V was shortened by 6 bases and J by 8 bases, with 16 bases between the two germline ends. CDR3 size: 13 residues. Per the germline V gene, CDR1 is SGHTA and CDR2 is FQGNSA. The CDR3 DNA reads TGTGCCAGCAGTCCTTCCCGGGCCCTAGAAGCTTTCTTT. Its protein product is CASSPSRALEAFF.

The chain is built from TRBV25-1 and TRBJ2-6; 9 bases line up with TRBD1. With 5 bases clipped from V and 0 bases from J, the junction kept 2 bases outside the gene matches. The germline gives CDR1 MGHDK, CDR2 SYGVNS. The CDR3 contains 16 residues. CDR3 in amino acids: CASSWDRASGANVLTF. Here the CDR3 DNA reads TGTGCCAGCAGTTGGGACAGGGCCTCTGGGGCCAACGTCCTGACTTTC. Full variable domain (remainder filled in from reference TRBV25-1 and TRBJ2-6): EADIYQTPRYLVIGTGKKITLECSQTMGHDKMYWYQQDPGMELHLIHYSYGVNSTEKGDLSSESTVSRIRTEHFPLTLESARPSHTSQYLCASSWDRASGANVLTFGAGSRLTVL.

This clonotype was seen many times. CDR3 in amino acids: CASSWTGRDTEAFF. The CDR3 region has the DNA TGCGCCAGCAGCTGGACAGGGAGGGACACTGAAGCTTTCTTT. The chain recombines TRBV5-1 with TRBJ1-1, with 8 bases matching TRBD1. The CDR3 spans 14 residues. Germline trimming cut 3 bases from V and 3 bases from J; bases unmatched to any gene: 4. Germline CDR1 and CDR2: SGHRS and YFSETQ.

This clonotype was observed at least ten times. The chain uses TRBV12-3 or TRBV12-4 and TRBJ1-2; TRBD1 matches at 10 bases. The CDR3 runs to 15 residues. V was pared by 4 bases and J by 5 bases, with 7 bases of the junction left unmatched. The CDR3 loop is CASSSPGQGWYGYTF. In DNA form, the CDR3 reads TGTGCCAGCAGTTCCCCGGGACAGGGGTGGTATGGCTACACCTTC.

This sequence joins TRBV5-4 and TRBJ1-1, with unresolved D. The germline gives CDR1 SGHNT, CDR2 YYREEE (reference sequence). This CDR3 contains 14 residues. V shed 4 bases and J shed 1 base, with 11 bases lying between them. CDR3 in DNA: TGTGCCAGCAGCCGCGTGAGGGCGAACACTGAAGCTTTCTTT. Encoded protein: CASSRVRANTEAFF.

This CDR3 reads CASSASPGTRTGTDTQYF. The CDR3 bases are TGTGCCAGCAGCGCCAGTCCCGGGACTAGAACTGGAACAGATACGCAGTATTTT. The gene calls are TRBV9 and TRBJ2-3; 8 nucleotides agree with TRBD2. This CDR3 contains 18 residues. V shed 3 bases, J shed 3 bases, and the junction held 15 bases outside the gene matches. The germline V gene encodes CDR1 SGDLS and CDR2 YYNGEE.

Only one count was recorded for this clonotype. CDR3 DNA sequence: TGTGCCACCAGCAGAGTGTGGGGAAATGAGCAGTTCTTC. Translated: CATSRVWGNEQFF. V usage is TRBV15 and J usage is TRBJ2-1; D unresolved. Between the trimmed V and J ends, which lost 1 base and 7 bases, there was a span of 8 bases. This CDR3 is built from 13 residues. Germline assignment: CDR1 LNHNV and CDR2 YYDKDF (reference sequence).

This clonotype was seen a handful of times. The genes are TRBV24-1 and TRBJ2-3; D remains unclear. V lost 9 bases and J lost 2, with 5 bases in between. The CDR3 extends over 11 amino acids. Germline V gives CDR1 KGHDR, CDR2 SFDVKD. The CDR3 DNA sequence: TGTGCCACCTCGTTCACAGATACGCAGTATTTT. As protein: CATSFTDTQYF.

This clonotype was counted a single time. V usage is TRBV20-1 and J usage is TRBJ1-2; 12 positions agree with TRBD1. The CDR3 runs to 13 residues. CDR1 is DFQATT, CDR2 SNEGSKA, per germline (reference sequence). The V and J ends lost 5 bases and 8 bases, in that order; junction bases with no gene match: 6. CDR3: CSAWDRGRRGYTF. DNA for the CDR3: TGCAGTGCTTGGGACAGGGGGCGGAGAGGCTACACCTTC.

In its sample, this clonotype was seen a few times. The V gene is TRBV5-5, the J gene TRBJ2-7, with 8 positions matching TRBD1. Germline CDR1 and CDR2: SGHKS and YYEKEE (reference sequence). Losses at the gene ends were 2 bases for V and 3 bases for J; bases not matched to a gene: 10. CDR3 length: 16 residues. The CDR3 loop reads CASSLLRGQGRYEQYF. CDR3 bases: TGTGCCAGCAGCTTACTAAGAGGACAGGGCCGCTACGAGCAGTACTTC.

V is TRBV11-1 and J is TRBJ1-1, with D perhaps matching TRBD1 (5 bases). CDR3 size: 15 residues. Per germline, CDR1 SGHAT and CDR2 FQDESV (reference sequence). Trimming left V 5 bases short and J 1 base short, with 14 bases between. Written as DNA, the CDR3 is TGTGCCAGCAGCCCCAGGAGGGGAAGGAACACTGAAGCTTTCTTT. Translating it yields CASSPRRGRNTEAFF.

The table lists this clonotype with many counts. V gene TRBV10-3 combines with J gene TRBJ2-1, with TRBD1 as a possible D gene (6 bases). The CDR3 spans 14 residues. The germline gives CDR1 ENHRY, CDR2 SYGVKD. Trimming stripped 8 bases from V and 8 bases from J, with 19 bases between. CDR3 protein: CAIGRGGGTDEQFF. Here the CDR3 DNA reads TGTGCCATCGGAAGAGGGGGTGGGACGGATGAGCAGTTCTTC.

J is TRBJ2-2 and V is TRBV12-3 or TRBV12-4; 8 bases line up with TRBD2. This CDR3 comprises 16 residues. J was trimmed by 3 bases and V by 0 bases; bases with no gene match: 3. CDR3 region: CASSLAVAGHTGELFF. CDR3 DNA: TGTGCCAGCAGTTTAGCGGTAGCGGGACACACCGGGGAGCTGTTTTTT.

V gene TRBV5-6 combines with J gene TRBJ2-1, with a weak D call TRBD1 (6 bases). CDR1 is SGHDT and CDR2 is YYEEEE in the germline V gene. This CDR3 has 16 residues. V lost 0 bases and J lost 9, with 19 bases in between. The CDR3 is CASSLDLKGEHSEQFF. CDR3 nucleotides: TGTGCCAGCAGCTTGGATCTTAAGGGGGAGCACAGTGAGCAGTTCTTC.

Ten or more counts support this clonotype. The rearrangement uses TRBV20-1 and TRBJ2-7; D gene ambiguous. V lost 0 bases and J 7 bases, leaving 13 bases between the germline ends. The length of the CDR3 is 13 residues. CDR1 is DFQATT and CDR2 is SNEGSKA in the germline V gene (reference sequence). CDR3 region: CSARETGRSEQYF. Here the CDR3 DNA reads TGCAGTGCTAGAGAAACCGGACGATCGGAGCAGTACTTC.

In its sample, this clonotype was seen a few times. The chain employs TRBV20-1 and TRBJ1-5; D is unclear. The germline CDR1 and CDR2 sequences are DFQATT and SNEGSKA (reference sequence). Trimming removed 0 bases at V and 6 bases at J, with 9 bases between. CDR3 length: 13 amino acids. CDR3 residues: CSAREPEAQPQHF. The CDR3 nucleotides are TGCAGTGCTAGAGAGCCCGAGGCTCAGCCCCAGCATTTT.

This chain joins TRBV7-8 and TRBJ2-4, with 9 nucleotides matching TRBD1. After removal of 3 bases from V and 13 bases from J, the junction contained 7 bases not matched to a gene. CDR1 and CDR2 (germline): SGHVS, FQNEAQ. The CDR3 is 13 amino acids. The CDR3 here is CASSFDRGELQYF. The CDR3 DNA sequence: TGTGCCAGCAGCTTTGACAGGGGGGAATTGCAGTACTTC.

V and J are TRBV29-1 and TRBJ1-2, with D perhaps matching TRBD1 (6 bases). CDR1 and CDR2 (germline): SQVTM, ANQGSEA. With 7 bases removed from V and 4 bases from J, the gap between germline ends came to 13 bases. The CDR3 sequence is 12 residues long. This CDR3 is CSGLDSSYGYTF. CDR3 coding DNA: TGCAGCGGCCTGGACAGTTCCTATGGCTACACCTTC.

The chain employs TRBV25-1 and TRBJ2-7; TRBD1 matches 8 bases. Germline trimming cut 5 bases from V and 3 bases from J; bases unmatched to any gene: 9. From germline, CDR1 is MGHDK and CDR2 SYGVNS. The CDR3 is 15 residues long. CDR3 in amino acids: CASSPRQGSNYEQYF. The CDR3 nucleotides are TGTGCCAGCAGTCCACGACAGGGGAGTAACTACGAGCAGTACTTC.